This paragraph reports one T cell receptor (beta chain). The antigen remains undetermined. These data are taken from a study of T cells expressing NK-cell markers. General study points: Unclear, still, was the HCMV specificity of the expanded NKG2C+ T cell clones. Top CD8+ clonotypes included the dominant CD3+CD56+NKG2C+ clonotypes in six donors.

This CDR3 is 17 amino acids long. The germline gives CDR1 SGHRS, CDR2 YFSETQ. TCR beta cDNA was generated via 5'RACE template switching incorporating UMIs. With the 5' RACE reads reprocessed, TCRdb shows one record per CDR3 protein and no DNA. The sample has hundreds of thousands of distinct CDR3 sequences; the top ten hold more than 3.5%. Sample: blood T cells: a sorted CD56 or NKG2C T cell subset, CD4+ or CD8+ T cells, or bulk PBMC T cells (not recorded which). The rearrangement links TRBV5-1 to TRBJ2-3; absent DNA, TCRdb's TRBD1 call cannot be checked. This receptor was taken from a woman aged 18-70 years in good health. The CDR3 sequence is CASSSRGASSLPDTQYF.